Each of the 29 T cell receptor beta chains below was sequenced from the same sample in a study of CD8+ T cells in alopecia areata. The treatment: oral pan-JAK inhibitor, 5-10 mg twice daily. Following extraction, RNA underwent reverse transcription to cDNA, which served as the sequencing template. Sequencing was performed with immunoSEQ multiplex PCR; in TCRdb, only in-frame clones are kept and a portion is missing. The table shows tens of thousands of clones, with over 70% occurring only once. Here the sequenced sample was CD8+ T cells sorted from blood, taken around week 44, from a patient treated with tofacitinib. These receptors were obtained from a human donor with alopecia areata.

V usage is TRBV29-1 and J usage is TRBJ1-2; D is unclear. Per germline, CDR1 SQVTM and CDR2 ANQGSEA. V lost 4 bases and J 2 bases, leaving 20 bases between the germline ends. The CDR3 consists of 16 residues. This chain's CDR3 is CSVVGGEKGENYGYTF. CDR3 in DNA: TGCAGCGTTGTGGGTGGGGAGAAGGGTGAAAACTATGGCTACACCTTC.

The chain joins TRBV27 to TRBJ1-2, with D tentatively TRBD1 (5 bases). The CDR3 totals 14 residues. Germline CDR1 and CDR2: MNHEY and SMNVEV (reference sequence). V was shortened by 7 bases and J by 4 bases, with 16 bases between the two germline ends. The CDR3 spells CASTAAAGSYGYTF. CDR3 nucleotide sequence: TGTGCCAGCACCGCCGCGGCAGGGAGCTATGGCTACACCTTC.

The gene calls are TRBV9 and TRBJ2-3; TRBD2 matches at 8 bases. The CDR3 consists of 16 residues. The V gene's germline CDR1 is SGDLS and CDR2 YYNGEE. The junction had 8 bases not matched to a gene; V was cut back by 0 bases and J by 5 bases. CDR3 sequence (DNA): TGTGCCAGCAGCGTAGCTGGGCAGCGGGGGCGAGATACGCAGTATTTT. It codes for CASSVAGQRGRDTQYF.

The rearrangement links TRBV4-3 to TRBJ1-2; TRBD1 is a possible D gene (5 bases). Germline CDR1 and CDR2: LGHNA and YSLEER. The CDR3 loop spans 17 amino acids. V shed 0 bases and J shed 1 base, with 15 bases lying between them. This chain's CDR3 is CASSQDLTPGLNYGYTF. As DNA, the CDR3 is TGCGCCAGCAGCCAAGATCTAACTCCAGGGCTTAACTATGGCTACACCTTC.

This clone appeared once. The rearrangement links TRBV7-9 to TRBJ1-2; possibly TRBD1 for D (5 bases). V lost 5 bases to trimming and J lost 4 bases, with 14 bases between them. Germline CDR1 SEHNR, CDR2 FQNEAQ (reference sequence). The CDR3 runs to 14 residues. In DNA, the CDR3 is TGTGCCAGCAGCCCGCCGACAGATACCTATGGCTACACCTTC. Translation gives CASSPPTDTYGYTF.

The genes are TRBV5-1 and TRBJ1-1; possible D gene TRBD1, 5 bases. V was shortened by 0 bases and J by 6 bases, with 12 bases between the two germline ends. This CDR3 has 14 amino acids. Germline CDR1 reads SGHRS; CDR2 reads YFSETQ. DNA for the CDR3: TGCGCCAGCAGCTTGGTGGGGGTAGAGGCTGAAGCTTTCTTT. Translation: CASSLVGVEAEAFF.

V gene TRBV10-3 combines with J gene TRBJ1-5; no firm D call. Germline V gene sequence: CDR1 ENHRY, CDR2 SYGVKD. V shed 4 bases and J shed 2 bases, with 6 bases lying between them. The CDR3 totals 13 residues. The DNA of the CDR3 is TGTGCCATCAGTGGATTCGGCAATCAGCCCCAGCATTTT. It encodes CAISGFGNQPQHF.

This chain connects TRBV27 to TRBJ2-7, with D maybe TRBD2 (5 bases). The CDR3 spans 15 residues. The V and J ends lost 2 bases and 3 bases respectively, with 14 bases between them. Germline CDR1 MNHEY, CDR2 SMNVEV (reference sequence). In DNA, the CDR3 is TGTGCCAGCAGTTTAACTAGTCCACCACTCTACGAGCAGTACTTC. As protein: CASSLTSPPLYEQYF.

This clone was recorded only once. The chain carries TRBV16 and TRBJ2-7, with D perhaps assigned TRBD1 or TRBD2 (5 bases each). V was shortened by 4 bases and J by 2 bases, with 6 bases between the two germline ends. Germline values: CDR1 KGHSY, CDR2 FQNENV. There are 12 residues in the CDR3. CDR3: CASSPGPYEQYF. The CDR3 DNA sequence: TGTGCCAGCAGCCCGGGACCCTACGAGCAGTACTTC.

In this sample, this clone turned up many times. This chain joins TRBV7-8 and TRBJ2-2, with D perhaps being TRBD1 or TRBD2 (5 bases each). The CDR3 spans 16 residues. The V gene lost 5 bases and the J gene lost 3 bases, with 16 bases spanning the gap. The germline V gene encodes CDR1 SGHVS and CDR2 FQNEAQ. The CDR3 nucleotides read TGTGCCAGCAGCCGTTTCGGGGCTAGCTACACCGGGGAGCTGTTTTTT. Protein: CASSRFGASYTGELFF.

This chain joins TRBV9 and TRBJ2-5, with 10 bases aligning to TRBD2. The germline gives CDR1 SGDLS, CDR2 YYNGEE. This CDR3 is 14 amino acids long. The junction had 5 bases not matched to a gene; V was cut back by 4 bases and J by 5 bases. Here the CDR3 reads CASSPATSGETQYF. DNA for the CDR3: TGTGCCAGCAGCCCCGCGACTAGCGGGGAGACCCAGTACTTC.

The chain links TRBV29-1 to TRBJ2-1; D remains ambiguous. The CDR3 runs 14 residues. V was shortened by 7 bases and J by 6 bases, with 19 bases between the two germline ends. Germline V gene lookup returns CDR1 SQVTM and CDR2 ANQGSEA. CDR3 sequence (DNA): TGCAGCGGGATTGGAACCGCACACTCCAATGAGCAGTTCTTC. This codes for CSGIGTAHSNEQFF.

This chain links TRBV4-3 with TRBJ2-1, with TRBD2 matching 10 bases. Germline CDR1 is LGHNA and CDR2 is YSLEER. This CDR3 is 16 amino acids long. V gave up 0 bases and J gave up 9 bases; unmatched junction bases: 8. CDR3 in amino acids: CASSQDPSGGASEQFF. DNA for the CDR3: TGCGCCAGCAGCCAAGACCCCAGCGGGGGGGCCAGTGAGCAGTTCTTC.

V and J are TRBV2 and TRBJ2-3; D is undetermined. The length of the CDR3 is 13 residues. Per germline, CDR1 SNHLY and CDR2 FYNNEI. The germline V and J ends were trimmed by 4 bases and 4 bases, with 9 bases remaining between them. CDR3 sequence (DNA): TGTGCCAGCAGTGCTGGGTTCCCAGATACGCAGTATTTT. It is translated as CASSAGFPDTQYF. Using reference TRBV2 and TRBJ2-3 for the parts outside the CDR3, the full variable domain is EPEVTQTPSHQVTQMGQEVILRCVPISNHLYFYWYRQILGQKVEFLVSFYNNEISEKSEIFDDQFSVERPDGSNFTLKIRSTKLEDSAMYFCASSAGFPDTQYFGPGTRLTVL.

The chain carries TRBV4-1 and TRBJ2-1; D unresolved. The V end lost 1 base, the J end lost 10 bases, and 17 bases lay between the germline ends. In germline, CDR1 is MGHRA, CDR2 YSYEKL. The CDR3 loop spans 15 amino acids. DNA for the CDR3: TGCGCCAGCAGCCAAGTGGCAGGTGGGCAAGGGGAGCAGTTCTTC. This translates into CASSQVAGGQGEQFF.

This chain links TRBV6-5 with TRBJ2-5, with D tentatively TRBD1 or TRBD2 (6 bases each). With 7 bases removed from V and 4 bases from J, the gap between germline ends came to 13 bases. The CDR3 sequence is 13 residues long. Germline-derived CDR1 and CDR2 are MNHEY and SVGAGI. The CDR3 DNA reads TGTGCCAGCAACGGGGGCGCGTTAGAGACCCAGTACTTC. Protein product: CASNGGALETQYF.

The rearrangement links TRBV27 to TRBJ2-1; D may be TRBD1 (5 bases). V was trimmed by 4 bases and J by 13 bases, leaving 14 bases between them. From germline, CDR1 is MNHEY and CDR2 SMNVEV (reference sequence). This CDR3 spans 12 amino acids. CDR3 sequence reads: CASSSSGMTQFF. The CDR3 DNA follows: TGTGCCAGCAGTTCTTCAGGGATGACACAGTTCTTC.

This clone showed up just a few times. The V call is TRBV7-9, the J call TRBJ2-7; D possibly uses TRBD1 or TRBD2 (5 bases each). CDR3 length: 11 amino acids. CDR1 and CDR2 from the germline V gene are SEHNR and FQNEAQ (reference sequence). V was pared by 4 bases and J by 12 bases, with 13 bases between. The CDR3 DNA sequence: TGTGCCAGCAGCTATGAAAGGGACCGGTACTTC. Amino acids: CASSYERDRYF.

The CDR3 sequence is CASSESGGVNYEQYF. The CDR3 DNA sequence: TGTGCCAGCAGTGAGAGTGGCGGGGTGAACTACGAGCAGTACTTC. V usage is TRBV2 and J usage is TRBJ2-7; maybe TRBD2 (6 bases). Trimming removed 3 bases from V and 3 bases from J, with 15 bases in between. The CDR3 is made up of 15 amino acids. The germline gives CDR1 SNHLY, CDR2 FYNNEI.

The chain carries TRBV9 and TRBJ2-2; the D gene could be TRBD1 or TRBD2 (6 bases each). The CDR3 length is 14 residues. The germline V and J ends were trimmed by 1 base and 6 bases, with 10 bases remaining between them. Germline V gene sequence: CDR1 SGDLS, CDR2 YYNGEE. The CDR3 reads CASSVKGGPGELFF. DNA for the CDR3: TGTGCCAGCAGCGTAAAGGGGGGCCCCGGGGAGCTGTTTTTT.

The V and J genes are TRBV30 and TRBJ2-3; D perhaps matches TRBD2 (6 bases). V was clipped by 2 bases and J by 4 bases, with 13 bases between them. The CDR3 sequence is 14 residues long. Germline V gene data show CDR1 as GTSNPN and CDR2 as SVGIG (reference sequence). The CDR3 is CAWSMVGGADTQYF. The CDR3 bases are TGTGCCTGGAGTATGGTGGGGGGAGCAGATACGCAGTATTTT.

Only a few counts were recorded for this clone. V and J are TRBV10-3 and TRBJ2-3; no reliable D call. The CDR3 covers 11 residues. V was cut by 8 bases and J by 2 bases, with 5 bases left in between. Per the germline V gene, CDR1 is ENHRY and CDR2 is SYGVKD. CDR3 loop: CAIGNTDTQYF. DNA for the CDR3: TGTGCCATCGGAAACACAGATACGCAGTATTTT.

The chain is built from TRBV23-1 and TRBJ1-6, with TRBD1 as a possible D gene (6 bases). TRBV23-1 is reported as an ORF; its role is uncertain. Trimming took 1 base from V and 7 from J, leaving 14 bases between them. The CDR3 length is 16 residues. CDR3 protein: CASSQFGTIRNSPLHF. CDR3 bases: TGCGCCAGCAGTCAATTCGGGACAATTCGGAATTCACCCCTCCACTTT.

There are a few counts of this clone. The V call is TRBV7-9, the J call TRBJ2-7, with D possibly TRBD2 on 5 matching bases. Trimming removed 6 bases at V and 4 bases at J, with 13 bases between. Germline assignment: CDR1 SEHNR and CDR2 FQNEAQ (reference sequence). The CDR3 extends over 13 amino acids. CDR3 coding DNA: TGTGCCAGCAGGAGGGATTTGGCGTACGAGCAGTACTTC. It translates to CASRRDLAYEQYF.

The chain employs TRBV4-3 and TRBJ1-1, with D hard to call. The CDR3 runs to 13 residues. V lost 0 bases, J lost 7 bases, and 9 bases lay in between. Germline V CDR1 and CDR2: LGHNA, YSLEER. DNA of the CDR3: TGCGCCAGCAGCCAAGACCGGGCGATTGAAGCTTTCTTT. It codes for CASSQDRAIEAFF.

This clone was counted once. CDR3 loop: CASSYYPYEQYF. CDR3 bases: TGTGCCAGCAGTTACTATCCGTACGAGCAGTACTTC. The chain uses TRBV6-5 and TRBJ2-7; D not resolved. This CDR3 contains 12 residues. Germline-derived CDR1 and CDR2 are MNHEY and SVGAGI. Between the trimmed V and J ends, which lost 1 base and 4 bases, there was a span of 5 bases.

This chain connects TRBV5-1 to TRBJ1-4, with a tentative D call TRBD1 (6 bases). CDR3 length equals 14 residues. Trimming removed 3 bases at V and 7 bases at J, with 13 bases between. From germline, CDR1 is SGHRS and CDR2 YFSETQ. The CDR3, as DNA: TGCGCCAGCAGCTCGGGGGGGCCCGGTGAAAAACTGTTTTTT. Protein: CASSSGGPGEKLFF.

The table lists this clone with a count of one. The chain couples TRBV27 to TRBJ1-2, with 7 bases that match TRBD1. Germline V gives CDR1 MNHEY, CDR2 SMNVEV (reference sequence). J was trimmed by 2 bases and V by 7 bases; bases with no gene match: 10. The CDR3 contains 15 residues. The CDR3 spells CASTPGNRGNYGYTF. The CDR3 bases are TGTGCCAGCACCCCGGGCAACAGGGGAAACTATGGCTACACCTTC.

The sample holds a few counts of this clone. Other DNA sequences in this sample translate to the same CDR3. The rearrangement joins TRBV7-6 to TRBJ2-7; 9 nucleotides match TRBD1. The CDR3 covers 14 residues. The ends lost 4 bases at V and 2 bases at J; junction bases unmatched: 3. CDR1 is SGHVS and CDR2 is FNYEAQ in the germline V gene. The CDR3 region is CASSSGTGTYEQYF. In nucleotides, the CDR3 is TGTGCCAGCAGCTCCGGGACAGGGACCTACGAGCAGTACTTC.